This T cell receptor beta chain came from a study of shared clonotypes between healthy human individuals. With regard to this clone: Its target is not known.

Germline CDR1 reads SGHTA; CDR2 reads FQGNSA. Trimming shortened V by 4 bases and J by 0 bases, and 14 bases separated the two germline ends. The CDR3 length is 16 residues. Study outcomes and limitations: What rarefaction showed was incomplete sorted-subset sequencing despite large depth.

Sequencing was performed with immunoSEQ multiplex PCR; in TCRdb, only in-frame clones are kept and a portion is missing. The sample carries under 2.5 million clones, approximately 90% recorded once. The donors were adults (healthy and HIV-negative) with no recent acute infections or vaccinations. Naive CD45RA+ and memory CD45RA-negative subsets were split from CD4+ cells. The chain is built from TRBV7-2 and TRBJ2-3, with a tentative D call TRBD2 (6 bases). The source of this sequence is a man aged 18 to 35 in good health. Some clones in this sample may be carry-over from other donors' samples. The sequenced sample was naive CD4+ T cells from PBMCs. Subset: CD45RA+ positively selected. The CDR3 sequence: CASSSKLAESTDTQYF. In DNA, the CDR3 is TGTGCCAGCAGCTCAAAACTAGCCGAGAGCACAGATACGCAGTATTTT.